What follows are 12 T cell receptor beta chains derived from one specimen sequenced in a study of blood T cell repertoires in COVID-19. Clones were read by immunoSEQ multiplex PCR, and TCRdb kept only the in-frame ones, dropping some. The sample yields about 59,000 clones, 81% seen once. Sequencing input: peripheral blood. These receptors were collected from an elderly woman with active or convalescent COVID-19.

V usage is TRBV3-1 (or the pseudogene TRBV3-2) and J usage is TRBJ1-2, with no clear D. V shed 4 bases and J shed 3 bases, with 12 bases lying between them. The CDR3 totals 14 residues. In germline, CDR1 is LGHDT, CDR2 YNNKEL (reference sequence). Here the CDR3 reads CASSPRGDYYGYTF. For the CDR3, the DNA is TGTGCCAGCAGCCCCCGCGGCGACTACTATGGCTACACCTTC.

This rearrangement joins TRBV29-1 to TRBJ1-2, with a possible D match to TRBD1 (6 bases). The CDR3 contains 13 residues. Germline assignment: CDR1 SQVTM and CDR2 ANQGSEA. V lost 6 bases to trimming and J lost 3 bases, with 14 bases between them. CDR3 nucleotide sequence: TGCAGCGTCAGTGGGGGGGGCGACTATGGCTACACCTTC. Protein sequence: CSVSGGGDYGYTF.

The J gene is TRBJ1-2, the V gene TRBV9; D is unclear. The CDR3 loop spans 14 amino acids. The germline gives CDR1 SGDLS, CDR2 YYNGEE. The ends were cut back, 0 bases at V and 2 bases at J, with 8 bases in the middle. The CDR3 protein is CASSVGGVNYGYTF. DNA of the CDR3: TGTGCCAGCAGCGTAGGCGGGGTCAACTATGGCTACACCTTC.

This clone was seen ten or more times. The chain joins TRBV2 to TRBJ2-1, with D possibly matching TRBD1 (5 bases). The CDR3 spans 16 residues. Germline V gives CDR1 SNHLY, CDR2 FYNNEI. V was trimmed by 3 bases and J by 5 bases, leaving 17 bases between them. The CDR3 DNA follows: TGTGCCAGCAGTGACCAGGGAAGAAGATCCCACAATGAGCAGTTCTTC. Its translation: CASSDQGRRSHNEQFF.

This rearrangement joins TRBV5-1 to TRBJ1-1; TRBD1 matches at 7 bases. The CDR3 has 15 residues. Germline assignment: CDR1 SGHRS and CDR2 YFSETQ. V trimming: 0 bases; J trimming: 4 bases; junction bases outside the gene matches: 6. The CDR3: CASSLVGSGGTEAFF. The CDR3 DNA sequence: TGCGCCAGCAGCTTGGTGGGCTCAGGGGGCACTGAAGCTTTCTTT.

For the CDR3, the DNA is TGTGCCAGCAGTTTCCCGGACAGGCAAGAGACCCAGTACTTC. Amino acids: CASSFPDRQETQYF. The V and J genes are TRBV6-2 or TRBV6-3 and TRBJ2-5; 7 bases align to TRBD1. From germline, CDR1 is MNHEY and CDR2 SVGEGT. This CDR3 is 14 amino acids long. Trimming cost V 4 bases and J 2 bases; bases outside gene matches: 4.

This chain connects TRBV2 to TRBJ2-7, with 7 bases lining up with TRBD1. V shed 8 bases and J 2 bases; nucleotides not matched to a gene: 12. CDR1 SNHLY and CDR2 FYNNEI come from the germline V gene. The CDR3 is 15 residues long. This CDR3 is CASLFTPGQTYEQYF. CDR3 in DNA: TGTGCCAGCCTCTTTACTCCGGGACAGACCTACGAGCAGTACTTC.

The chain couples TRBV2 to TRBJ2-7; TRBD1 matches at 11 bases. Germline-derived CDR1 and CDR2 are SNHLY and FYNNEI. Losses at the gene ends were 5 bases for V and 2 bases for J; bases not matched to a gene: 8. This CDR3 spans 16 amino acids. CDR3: CASSLGQGAPTYEQYF. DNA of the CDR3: TGTGCCAGCAGTCTAGGACAGGGGGCTCCCACCTACGAGCAGTACTTC.

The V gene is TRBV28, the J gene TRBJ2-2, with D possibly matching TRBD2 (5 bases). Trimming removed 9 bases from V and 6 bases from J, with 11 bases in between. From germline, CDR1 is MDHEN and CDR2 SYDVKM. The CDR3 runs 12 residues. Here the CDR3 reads CASVGAPGELFF. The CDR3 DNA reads TGTGCCAGTGTGGGAGCCCCCGGGGAGCTGTTTTTT.

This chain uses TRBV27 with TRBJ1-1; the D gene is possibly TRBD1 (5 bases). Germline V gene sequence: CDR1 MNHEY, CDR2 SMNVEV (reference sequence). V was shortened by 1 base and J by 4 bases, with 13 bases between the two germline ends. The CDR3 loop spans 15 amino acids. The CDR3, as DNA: TGTGCCAGCAGTTTATATCCAGGGAAGGGCACTGAAGCTTTCTTT. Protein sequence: CASSLYPGKGTEAFF.

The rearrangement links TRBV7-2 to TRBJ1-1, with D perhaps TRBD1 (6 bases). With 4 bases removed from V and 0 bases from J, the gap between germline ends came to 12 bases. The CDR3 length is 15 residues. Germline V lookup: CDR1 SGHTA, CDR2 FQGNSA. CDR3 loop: CASSYRTAMNTEAFF. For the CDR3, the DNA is TGTGCCAGCAGCTACCGGACAGCCATGAACACTGAAGCTTTCTTT.

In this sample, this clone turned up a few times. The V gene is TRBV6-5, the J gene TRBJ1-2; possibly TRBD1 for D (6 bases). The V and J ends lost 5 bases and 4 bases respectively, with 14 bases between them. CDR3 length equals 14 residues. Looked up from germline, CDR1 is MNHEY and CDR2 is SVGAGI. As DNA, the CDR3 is TGTGCCAGCAGTCCCCGGGACATCTTCTATGGCTACACCTTC. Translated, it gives CASSPRDIFYGYTF.